The subject of this entry is one T cell receptor beta chain. MiXCR, applied by TCRdb to the 5' RACE reads, yields one record per CDR3 protein. Here the sample spans 1.5 million to 2 million distinct CDR3 sequences, under 35% being singletons. Healthy Caucasian donors formed the entire cohort. This sample was included in a study of identical twins. The germline CDR1 and CDR2 sequences are MNHEY and SVGAGI. With V trimmed by 4 bases and J by 1 base, 15 bases remained unmatched. This CDR3 is 18 amino acids long. The sequence came from a newborn girl in good health. The chain combines TRBV6-5 with TRBJ2-7, with 8 bases that match TRBD2. Material: cord blood. The chain's CDR3 is CASSFTPAGTRNSYEQYF. In DNA form, the CDR3 reads TGTGCCAGCAGTTTCACTCCCGCCGGGACTAGAAATTCCTACGAGCAGTACTTC.